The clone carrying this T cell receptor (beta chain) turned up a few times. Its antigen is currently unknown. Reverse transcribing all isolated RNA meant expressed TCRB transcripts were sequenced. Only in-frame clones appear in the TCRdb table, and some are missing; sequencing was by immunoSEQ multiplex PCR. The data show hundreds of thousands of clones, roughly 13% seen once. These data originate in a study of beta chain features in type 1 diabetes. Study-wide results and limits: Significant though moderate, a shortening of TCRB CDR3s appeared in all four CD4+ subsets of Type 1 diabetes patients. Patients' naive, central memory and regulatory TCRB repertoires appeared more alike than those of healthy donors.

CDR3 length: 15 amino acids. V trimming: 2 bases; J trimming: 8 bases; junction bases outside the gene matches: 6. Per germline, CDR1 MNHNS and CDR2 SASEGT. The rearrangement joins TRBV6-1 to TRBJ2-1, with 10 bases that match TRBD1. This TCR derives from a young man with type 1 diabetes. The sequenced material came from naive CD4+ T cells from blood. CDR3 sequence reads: CASSEITGTGDEQFF. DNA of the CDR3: TGTGCCAGCAGTGAAATCACCGGGACAGGGGATGAGCAGTTCTTC.